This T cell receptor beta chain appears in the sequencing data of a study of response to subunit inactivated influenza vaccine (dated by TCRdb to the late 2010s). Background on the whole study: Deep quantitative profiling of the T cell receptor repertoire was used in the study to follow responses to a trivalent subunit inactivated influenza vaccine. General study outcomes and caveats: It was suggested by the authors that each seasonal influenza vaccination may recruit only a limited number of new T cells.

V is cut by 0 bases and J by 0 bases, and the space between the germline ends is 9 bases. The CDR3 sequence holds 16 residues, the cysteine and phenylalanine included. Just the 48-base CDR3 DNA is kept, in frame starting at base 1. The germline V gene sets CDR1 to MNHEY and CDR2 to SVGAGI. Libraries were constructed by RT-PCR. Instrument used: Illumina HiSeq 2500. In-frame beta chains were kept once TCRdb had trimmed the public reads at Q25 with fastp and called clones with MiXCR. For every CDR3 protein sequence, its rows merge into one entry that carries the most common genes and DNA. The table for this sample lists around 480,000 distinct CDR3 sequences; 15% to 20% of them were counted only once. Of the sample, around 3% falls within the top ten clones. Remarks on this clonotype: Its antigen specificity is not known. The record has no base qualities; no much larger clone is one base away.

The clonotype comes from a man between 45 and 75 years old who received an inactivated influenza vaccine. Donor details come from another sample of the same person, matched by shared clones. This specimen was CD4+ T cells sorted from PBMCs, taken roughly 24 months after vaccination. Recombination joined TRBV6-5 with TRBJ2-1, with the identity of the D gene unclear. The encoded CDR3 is CASSYSPANSYNEQFF. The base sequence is TGTGCCAGCAGTTACTCCCCGGCGAACTCCTACAATGAGCAGTTCTTC.